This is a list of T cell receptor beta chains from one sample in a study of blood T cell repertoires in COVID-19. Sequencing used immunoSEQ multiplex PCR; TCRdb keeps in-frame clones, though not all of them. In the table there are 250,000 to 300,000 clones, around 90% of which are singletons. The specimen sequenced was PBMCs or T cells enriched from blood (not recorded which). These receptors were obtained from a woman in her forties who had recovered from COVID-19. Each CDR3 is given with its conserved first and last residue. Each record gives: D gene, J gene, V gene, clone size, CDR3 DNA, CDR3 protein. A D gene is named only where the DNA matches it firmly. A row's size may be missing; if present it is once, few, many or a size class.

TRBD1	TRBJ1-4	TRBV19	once	TGTGCCAGTAGTGTCGGGACAGCTAATGAAAAACTGTTTTTT	CASSVGTANEKLFF
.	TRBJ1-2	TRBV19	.	TGTGCCAGTAGTATGTTTGGAGGGGCTAACTATGGCTACACCTTC	CASSMFGGANYGYTF
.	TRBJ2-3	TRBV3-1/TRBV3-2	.	TGTGCCAGCAGCCGTAGGGGCGGGGCGGCCTCTAGCACAGATACGCAGTATTTT	CASSRRGGAASSTDTQYF
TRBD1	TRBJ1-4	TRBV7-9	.	TGTGCCAGCAGCTCCACCCCCTCCGGGACAGGGGAAAAACTGTTTTTT	CASSSTPSGTGEKLFF
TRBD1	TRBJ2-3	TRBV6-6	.	TGTGCCTACAGGGGCGGGCTCAGCACAGATACGCAGTATTTT	CAYRGGLSTDTQYF
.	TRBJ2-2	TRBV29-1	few	TGTTCGGCCCGGGGGTCTAGGTATACCGGGGAGCTGTTTTTT	CSARGSRYTGELFF
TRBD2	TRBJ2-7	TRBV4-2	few	TGTGCCAGCAGCCAGGAACTAGCGGGAGGTTCCGAGCAGTACTTC	CASSQELAGGSEQYF
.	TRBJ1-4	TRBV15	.	TGTGCCACCAGCACCCTTCGAGGAACTAATGAAAAACTGTTTTTT	CATSTLRGTNEKLFF
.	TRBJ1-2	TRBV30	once	TGTGCCTGGAGTATCGGGGGGCCCCGGGGCTATGGCTACACCTTC	CAWSIGGPRGYGYTF
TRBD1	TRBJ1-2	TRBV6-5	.	TGTGCCAGCAGTCGGCAGGGGGCAGGTAACTATGGCTACACCTTC	CASSRQGAGNYGYTF
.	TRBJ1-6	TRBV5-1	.	TGCGCCATTTCGATTGGACAGTATAATTCACCCCTCCACTTT	CAISIGQYNSPLHF
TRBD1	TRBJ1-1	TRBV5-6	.	TGTGCCAGCAGCCCGGACAGGTTGGTCGCTGAAGCTTTCTTT	CASSPDRLVAEAFF
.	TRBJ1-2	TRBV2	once	TGTGCCAGCGGGGCAGGGCCCAGCTATGGCTACACCTTC	CASGAGPSYGYTF
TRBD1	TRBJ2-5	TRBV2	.	TGTGCCAGCAGTGTGATTGGGACAGGGGAAAAGACCCAGTACTTC	CASSVIGTGEKTQYF
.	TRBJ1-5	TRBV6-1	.	TGTGCCAGCAGTGAAGCGCTTGGGGGGTATCAGCCCCAGCATTTT	CASSEALGGYQPQHF
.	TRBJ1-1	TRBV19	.	TGTGCCAGTCATAGAGGACAGACGAACACTGAAGCTTTCTTT	CASHRGQTNTEAFF
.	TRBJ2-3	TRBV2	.	TGTGCCACGCGTCCCTACCCGAGGGGGTTGTGGACAGATACGCAGTATTTT	CATRPYPRGLWTDTQYF
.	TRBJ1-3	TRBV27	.	TGTGCCAGCAGTCAGCGGGCCGGAAACACCATATATTTT	CASSQRAGNTIYF
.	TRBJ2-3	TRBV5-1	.	TGCGCCAGCAAAATGAGGGCCACAGATACGCAGTATTTT	CASKMRATDTQYF
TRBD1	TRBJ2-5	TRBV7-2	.	TGTGCCAGCAGCTTACCCACCGGGGACAGAGGAGAGACCCAGTACTTC	CASSLPTGDRGETQYF
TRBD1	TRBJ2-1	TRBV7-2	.	TGTGCCAGCAGCTCCTCCCGGGACAGGGGGGTCTACAATGAGCAGTTCTTC	CASSSSRDRGVYNEQFF
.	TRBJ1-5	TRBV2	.	TGTGCCAGCAGTGAAGCTGAAGGGGCCGGTCAGCCCCAGCATTTT	CASSEAEGAGQPQHF
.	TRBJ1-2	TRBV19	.	TGTGCCAGTACCCCCCTGTTGCGGAACTATGGCTACACCTTC	CASTPLLRNYGYTF
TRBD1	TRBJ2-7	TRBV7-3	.	TGTGCCAGCAGCTTAACTAGACAGGGCTACGAGCAGTACTTC	CASSLTRQGYEQYF
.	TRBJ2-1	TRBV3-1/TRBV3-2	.	TGTGCCAGCAGCCAAGACCCATTCCCCTCCTACAATGAGCAGTTCTTC	CASSQDPFPSYNEQFF
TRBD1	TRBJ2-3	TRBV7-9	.	TGTGCCAGCAGCTTAGACAGGGGGAGCACAGATACGCAGTATTTT	CASSLDRGSTDTQYF
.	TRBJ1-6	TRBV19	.	TGTGCCAGTAGGCCCCGGCAGGCTAATTCACCCCTCCACTTT	CASRPRQANSPLHF
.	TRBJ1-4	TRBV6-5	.	TGTGCCAGCAGTTACGGAGGGTTGGCAACTAATGAAAAACTGTTTTTT	CASSYGGLATNEKLFF